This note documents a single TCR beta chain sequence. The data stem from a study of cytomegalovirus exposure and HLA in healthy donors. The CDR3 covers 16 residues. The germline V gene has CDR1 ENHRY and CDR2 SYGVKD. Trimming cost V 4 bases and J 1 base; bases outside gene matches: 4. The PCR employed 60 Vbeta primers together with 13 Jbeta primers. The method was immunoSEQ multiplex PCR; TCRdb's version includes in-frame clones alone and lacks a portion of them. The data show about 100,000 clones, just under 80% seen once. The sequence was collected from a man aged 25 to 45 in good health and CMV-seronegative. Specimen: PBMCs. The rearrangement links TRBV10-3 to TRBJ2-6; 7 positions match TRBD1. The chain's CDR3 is CAISAGGVSGANVLTF. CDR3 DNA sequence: TGTGCCATCAGTGCAGGGGGTGTGTCTGGGGCCAACGTCCTGACTTTC.